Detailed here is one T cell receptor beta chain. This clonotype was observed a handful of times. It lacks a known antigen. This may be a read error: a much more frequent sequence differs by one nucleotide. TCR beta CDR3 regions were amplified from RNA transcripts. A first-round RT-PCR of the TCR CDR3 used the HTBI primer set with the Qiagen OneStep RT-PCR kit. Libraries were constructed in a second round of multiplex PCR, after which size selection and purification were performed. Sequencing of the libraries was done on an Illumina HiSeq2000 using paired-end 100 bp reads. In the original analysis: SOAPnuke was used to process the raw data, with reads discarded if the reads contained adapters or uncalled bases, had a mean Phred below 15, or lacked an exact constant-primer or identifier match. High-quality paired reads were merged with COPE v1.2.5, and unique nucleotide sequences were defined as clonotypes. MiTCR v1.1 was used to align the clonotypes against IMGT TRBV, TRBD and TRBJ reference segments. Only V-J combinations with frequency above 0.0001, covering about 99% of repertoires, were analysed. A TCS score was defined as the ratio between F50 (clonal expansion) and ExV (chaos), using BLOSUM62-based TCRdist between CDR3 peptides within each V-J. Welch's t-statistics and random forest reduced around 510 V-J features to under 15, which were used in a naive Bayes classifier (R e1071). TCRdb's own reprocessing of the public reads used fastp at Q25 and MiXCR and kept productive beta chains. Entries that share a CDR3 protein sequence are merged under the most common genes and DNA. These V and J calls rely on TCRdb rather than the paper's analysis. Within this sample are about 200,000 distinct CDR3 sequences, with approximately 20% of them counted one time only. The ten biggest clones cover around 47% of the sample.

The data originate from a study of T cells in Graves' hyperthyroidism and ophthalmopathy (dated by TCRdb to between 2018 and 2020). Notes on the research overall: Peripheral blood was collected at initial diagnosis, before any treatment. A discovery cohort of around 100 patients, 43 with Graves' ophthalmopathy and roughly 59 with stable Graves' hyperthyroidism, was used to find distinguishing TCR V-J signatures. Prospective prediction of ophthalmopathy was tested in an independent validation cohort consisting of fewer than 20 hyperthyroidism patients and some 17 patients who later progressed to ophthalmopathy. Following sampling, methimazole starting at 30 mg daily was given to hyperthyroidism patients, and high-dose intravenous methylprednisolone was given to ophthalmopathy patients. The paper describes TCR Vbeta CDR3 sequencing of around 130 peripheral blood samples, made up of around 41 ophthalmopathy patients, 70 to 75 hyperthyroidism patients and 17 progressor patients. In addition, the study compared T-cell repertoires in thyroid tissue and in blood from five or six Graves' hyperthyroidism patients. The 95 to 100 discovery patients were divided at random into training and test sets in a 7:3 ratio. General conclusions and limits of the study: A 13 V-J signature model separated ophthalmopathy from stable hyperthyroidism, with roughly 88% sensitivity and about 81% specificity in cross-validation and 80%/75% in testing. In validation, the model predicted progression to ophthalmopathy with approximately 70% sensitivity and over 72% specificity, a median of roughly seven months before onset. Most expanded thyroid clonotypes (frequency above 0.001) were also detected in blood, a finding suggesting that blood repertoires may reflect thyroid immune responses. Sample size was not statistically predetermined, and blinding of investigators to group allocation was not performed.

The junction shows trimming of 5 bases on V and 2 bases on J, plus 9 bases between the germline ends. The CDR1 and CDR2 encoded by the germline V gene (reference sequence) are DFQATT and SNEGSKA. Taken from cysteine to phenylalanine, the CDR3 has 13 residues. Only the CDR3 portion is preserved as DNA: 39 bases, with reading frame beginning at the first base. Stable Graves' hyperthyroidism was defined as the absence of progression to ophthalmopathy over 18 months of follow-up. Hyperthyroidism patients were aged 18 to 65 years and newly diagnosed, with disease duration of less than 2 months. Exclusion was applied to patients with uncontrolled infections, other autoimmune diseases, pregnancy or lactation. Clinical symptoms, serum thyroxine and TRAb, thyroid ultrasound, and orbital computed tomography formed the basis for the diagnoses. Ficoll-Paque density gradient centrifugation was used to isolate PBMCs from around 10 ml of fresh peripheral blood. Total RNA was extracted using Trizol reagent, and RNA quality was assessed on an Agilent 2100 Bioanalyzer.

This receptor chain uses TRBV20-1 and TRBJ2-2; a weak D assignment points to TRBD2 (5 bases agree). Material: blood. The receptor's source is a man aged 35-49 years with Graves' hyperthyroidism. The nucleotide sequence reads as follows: TGCAGTGCTGGGAGAGGAAACACCGGGGAGCTGTTTTTT. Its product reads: CSAGRGNTGELFF.